This entry concerns a single T cell receptor beta chain. Its target is not known. Compared with germline, one end of the junction differs, possibly owing to a read error. The Oncomine TCR Beta short-read assay was applied to DNA of cultured CD4+ T cells. MiXCR, applied by TCRdb to the PCR reads, yields one record per CDR3 protein. The table has nearly 15,000 distinct CDR3 sequences, approximately 26% seen once. This CDR3 region has 15 residues. Germline lookup yields CDR1 LGHNA and CDR2 YSLEER. The treatment here: roughly 11-day PBMC culture with coronavirus spike peptide pools or control peptides (ViraFEST assay). Once peptide pools had expanded antigen-specific T cells, ViraFEST sequenced TCRs. This sample was taken from a study of vaccination and CD4 T cells after COVID-19.

This receptor was taken from a human donor with COVID-19. The material sequenced was cultured CD4+ T cells from blood. The chain combines TRBV4-3 with TRBJ2-6; D perhaps matches TRBD2 (5 bases). CDR3 in amino acids: CASSQAGTGANVLTF. The CDR3 bases are TGCGCCAGCAGTCAAGCCGGGACTGGGGCCAACGTCCTGACTTTC.